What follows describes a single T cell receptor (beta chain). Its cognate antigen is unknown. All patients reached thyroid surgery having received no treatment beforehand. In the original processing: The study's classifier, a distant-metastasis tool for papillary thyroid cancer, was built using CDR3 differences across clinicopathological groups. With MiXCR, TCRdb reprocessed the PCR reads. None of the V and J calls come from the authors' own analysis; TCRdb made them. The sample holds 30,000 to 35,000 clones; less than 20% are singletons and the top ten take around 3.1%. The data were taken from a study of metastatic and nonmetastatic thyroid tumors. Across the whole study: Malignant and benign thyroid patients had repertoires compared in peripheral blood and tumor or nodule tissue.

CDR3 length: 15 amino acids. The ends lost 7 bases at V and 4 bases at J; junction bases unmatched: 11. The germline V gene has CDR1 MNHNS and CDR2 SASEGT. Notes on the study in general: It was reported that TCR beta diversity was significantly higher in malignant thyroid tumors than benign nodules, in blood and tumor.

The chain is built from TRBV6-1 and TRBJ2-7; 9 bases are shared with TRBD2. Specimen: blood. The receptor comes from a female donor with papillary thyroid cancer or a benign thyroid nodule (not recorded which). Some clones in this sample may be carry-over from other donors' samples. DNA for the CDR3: TGTGCCAGCACTCTCCGCCTAGCGGGGATTTACGAGCAGTACTTC. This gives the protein CASTLRLAGIYEQYF.